This TCR beta chain was found in a study of blood T cell repertoires in COVID-19. The CDR3 is 15 residues long. Between the trimmed V and J ends, which lost 5 bases and 0 bases, there was a span of 14 bases. Germline CDR1 is SGHTA and CDR2 is FQGTGA. Original handling: Estimates of nucleated cell counts were drawn from the amplification of reference gene primers. Generated by immunoSEQ multiplex PCR, the TCRdb table keeps only in-frame clones and is missing some. That table furnishes V, J and clone size, whereas the DNA furnished D and trimming. Counted here are 90,000 to 120,000 clones, around 90% occurring once; the ten biggest clones make up around 1.2%.

Source material: peripheral blood. The chain recombines TRBV7-3 with TRBJ2-7, with a weak D call TRBD1 (5 bases). The TCR was taken from a young woman with acute or convalescent COVID-19. As DNA, the CDR3 is TGTGCCAGCAGCGCTGGGTCAGGGTCCTCCTACGAGCAGTACTTC. Protein: CASSAGSGSSYEQYF. Complete variable domain (other parts from reference TRBV7-3 and TRBJ2-7): GAGVSQTPSNKVTEKGKYVELRCDPISGHTALYWYRQSLGQGPEFLIYFQGTGAADDSGLPNDRFFAVRPEGSVSTLKIQRTERGDSAVYLCASSAGSGSSYEQYFGPGTRLTVT.